The present T cell receptor (beta chain) was sequenced within a study of T cell responses to AZD1222 COVID-19 vaccine. Study-level results: The donor cohort was predominantly white British with a female majority, and clonal diversity may have been underestimated.

Per germline, CDR1 MNHEY and CDR2 SVGAGI. CDR3 length equals 13 residues. Trimming took 5 bases from V and 3 from J, leaving 11 bases between them. About this clone itself: Antigen specificity is unknown.

Data came from immunoSEQ multiplex PCR; TCRdb stores just in-frame clones and leaves some out. The sample holds 150,000 or so clones, around 92% seen once. The TCR comes from an adult who received the AZD1222 COVID-19 vaccine. Sequencing was performed on peripheral blood, taken 28 days after the second AZD1222 dose. The rearrangement joins TRBV6-5 to TRBJ2-7, with a tentative D call TRBD1 (6 bases). The CDR3: CASSTGTIYEQYF. As DNA, the CDR3 is TGTGCCAGCAGTACCGGGACAATCTACGAGCAGTACTTC.